The 10 T cell receptor beta chains listed next were all sequenced from one sample in a study of cytomegalovirus exposure and HLA in healthy donors. 60 Vbeta and 13 Jbeta primers were used in PCR. Method: immunoSEQ multiplex PCR; TCRdb's copy keeps in-frame clones and lacks some. The sample records about 160,000 clones, about 81% being singletons. Sequences were obtained from PBMCs. These receptors originate from a woman between 18 and 29 years old in good health and CMV-seronegative.

The V and J genes are TRBV5-1 and TRBJ2-2, with D unresolved. Trimming left V 2 bases short and J 0 bases short, with 11 bases between. The CDR3 is 16 amino acids. Looked up from germline, CDR1 is SGHRS and CDR2 is YFSETQ. CDR3 region: CASSFLGPANTGELFF. Written as DNA, the CDR3 is TGCGCCAGCAGCTTCCTGGGCCCCGCGAACACCGGGGAGCTGTTTTTT.

V and J are TRBV18 and TRBJ1-6; D is ambiguous. This CDR3 has 16 residues. The germline CDR1 and CDR2 sequences are KGHSH and LQKENI. Trimming cost V 3 bases and J 0 bases, with 9 bases left between them. CDR3 residues: CASSPSASSYNSPLHF. In nucleotides, the CDR3 is TGTGCCAGCTCACCTAGTGCGAGCTCCTATAATTCACCCCTCCACTTT. Full variable domain (rest looked up from reference TRBV18 and TRBJ1-6): NAGVMQNPRHLVRRRGQEARLRCSPMKGHSHVYWYRQLPEEGLKFMVYLQKENIIDESGMPKERFSAEFPKEGPSILRIQQVVRGDSAAYFCASSPSASSYNSPLHFGNGTRLTVT.

The chain uses TRBV7-6 and TRBJ2-2, with D possibly being TRBD1 (6 bases). Germline CDR1 and CDR2: SGHVS and FNYEAQ. CDR3 length: 16 amino acids. V shed 5 bases and J shed 6 bases, with 19 bases lying between them. CDR3 sequence reads: CASSDLRTDGSGELFF. DNA for the CDR3: TGTGCCAGCAGCGACCTCCGGACAGACGGGTCCGGGGAGCTGTTTTTT.

This clone has only one observation. The V and J genes are TRBV7-3 and TRBJ2-7; D perhaps matches TRBD2 (6 bases). CDR3 length: 14 amino acids. Per germline, CDR1 SGHTA and CDR2 FQGTGA. V lost 5 bases and J 2 bases, leaving 13 bases between the germline ends. DNA of the CDR3: TGTGCCAGCAGCCGTGGAGGGTCTCCCTACGAGCAGTACTTC. This sequence encodes CASSRGGSPYEQYF.

The chain links TRBV28 to TRBJ1-6; D is unclear. The CDR3 has 14 amino acids. Looked up from germline, CDR1 is MDHEN and CDR2 is SYDVKM. Between the trimmed V and J ends, which lost 1 base and 6 bases, there was a span of 7 bases. The chain's CDR3 is CASSLSGTNSPLHF. Here the CDR3 DNA reads TGTGCCAGCAGTTTATCGGGAACTAATTCACCCCTCCACTTT.

This chain links TRBV7-8 with TRBJ2-1; 9 bases fit TRBD1. The ends lost 5 bases at V and 3 bases at J; junction bases unmatched: 8. The CDR3 is 16 residues long. Germline CDR1 and CDR2: SGHVS and FQNEAQ. As DNA, the CDR3 is TGTGCCAGCAGCGCCCGGGACAGGGCTAACTACAATGAGCAGTTCTTC. Translated: CASSARDRANYNEQFF.

On this clone itself: This sample includes further DNA sequences coding for the same CDR3. This chain connects TRBV19 to TRBJ1-2; D gene unclear. This CDR3 region has 17 residues. V was clipped by 6 bases and J by 3 bases, with 23 bases between them. From germline, CDR1 is LNHDA and CDR2 SQIVND (reference sequence). The CDR3 spells CASSFHLHETPDYGYTF. For the CDR3, the DNA is TGTGCCAGTAGCTTCCACCTACATGAGACACCGGACTATGGCTACACCTTC.

The chain joins TRBV4-1 to TRBJ2-1, with 8 nucleotides matching TRBD2. The CDR3 spans 12 residues. Germline-derived CDR1 and CDR2 are MGHRA and YSYEKL. J gave up 8 bases and V 6 bases, and 3 bases lay outside the gene matches. The CDR3 sequence is CASSLLADEQFF. The CDR3 region has the DNA TGCGCCAGCAGTCTACTAGCGGATGAGCAGTTCTTC.

The chain is built from TRBV6-1 and TRBJ2-7; D might be TRBD1 (6 bases). Germline-derived CDR1 and CDR2 are MNHNS and SASEGT. This CDR3 is 15 amino acids long. The ends were cut back, 11 bases at V and 5 bases at J, with 25 bases in the middle. The CDR3 DNA follows: TGTGCCTTAAATTCGCCCCTGGGGGCGTTTAACGAGCAGTACTTC. Protein sequence: CALNSPLGAFNEQYF.

The V gene is TRBV6-5, the J gene TRBJ2-7, with 8 bases matching TRBD2. The CDR3 loop spans 13 amino acids. Germline trimming cut 11 bases from V and 2 bases from J; bases unmatched to any gene: 8. Germline lookup yields CDR1 MNHEY and CDR2 SVGAGI. For the CDR3, the DNA is TGTGCCGTCTCTCCAGCGGGAGCCTACGAGCAGTACTTC. Protein: CAVSPAGAYEQYF.